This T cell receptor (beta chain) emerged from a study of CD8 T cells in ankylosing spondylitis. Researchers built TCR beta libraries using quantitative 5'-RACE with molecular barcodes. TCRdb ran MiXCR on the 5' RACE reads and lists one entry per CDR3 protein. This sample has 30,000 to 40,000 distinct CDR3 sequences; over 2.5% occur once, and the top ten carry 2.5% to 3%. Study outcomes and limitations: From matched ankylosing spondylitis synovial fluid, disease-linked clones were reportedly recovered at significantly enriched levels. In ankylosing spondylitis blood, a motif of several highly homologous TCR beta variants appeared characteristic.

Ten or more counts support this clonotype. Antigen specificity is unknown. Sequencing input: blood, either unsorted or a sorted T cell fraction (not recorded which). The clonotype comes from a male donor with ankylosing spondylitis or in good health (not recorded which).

Here the CDR3 DNA reads TGTGCCAGCAGCGTAAGGAAGTTGGGAAGAGAGACCCAGTACTTC. As protein: CASSVRKLGRETQYF. The chain recombines TRBV9 with TRBJ2-5; D is undetermined. CDR3 size: 15 residues. CDR1 is SGDLS, CDR2 YYNGEE, per germline. V was pared by 1 base and J by 4 bases, with 14 bases between.